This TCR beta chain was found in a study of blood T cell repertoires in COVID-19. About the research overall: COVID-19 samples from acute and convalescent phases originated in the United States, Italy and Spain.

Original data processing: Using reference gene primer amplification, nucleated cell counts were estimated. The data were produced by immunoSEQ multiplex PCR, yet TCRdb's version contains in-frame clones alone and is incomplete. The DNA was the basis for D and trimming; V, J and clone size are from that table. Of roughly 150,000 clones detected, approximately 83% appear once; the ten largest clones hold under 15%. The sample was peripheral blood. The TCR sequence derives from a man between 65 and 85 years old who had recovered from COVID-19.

The CDR3 loop reads CASSLVEGSGYTF. The DNA of the CDR3 is TGTGCCAGCAGCTTAGTCGAGGGATCTGGCTACACCTTC. J is TRBJ1-2 and V is TRBV7-2; no clear D gene. This CDR3 comprises 13 residues. Trimming shortened V by 1 base and J by 7 bases, and 10 bases separated the two germline ends. Germline V gene data show CDR1 as SGHTA and CDR2 as FQGNSA.